Below are 25 T cell receptor beta chains sequenced from a single sample in a study of shared T cell receptors in the human thymus. The method was immunoSEQ multiplex PCR; TCRdb's version includes in-frame clones alone and lacks a portion of them. The sample has hundreds of thousands of clones, about 89% seen once. These sequences were also reported in another study, on human thymus T cells.

Sequencing used thymocytes. The origin of the receptors is a boy less than two years old with a congenital heart defect.

This chain joins TRBV23-1 and TRBJ1-5; D uncertain. TRBV23-1 is classed as an ORF, of uncertain function. V gave up 8 bases and J gave up 2 bases, with 22 bases separating them. This CDR3 has 17 residues. CDR3 sequence (DNA): TGCGCCAGCGATACGAGCCAAGCCCCAATTGGCAATCAGCCCCAGCATTTT. Translated, it gives CASDTSQAPIGNQPQHF.

The chain carries TRBV4-3 and TRBJ1-1, with D tentatively TRBD1 (6 bases). V dropped 4 bases and J dropped 8 bases, with 14 bases sitting between them. Germline assignment: CDR1 LGHNA and CDR2 YSLEER. The CDR3 totals 13 residues. Here the CDR3 reads CASSPRQELEAFF. CDR3 bases: TGCGCCAGCAGCCCGCGACAGGAACTAGAAGCTTTCTTT.

The chain couples TRBV6-5 to TRBJ2-7, with TRBD2 matching 8 bases. Per the germline V gene, CDR1 is MNHEY and CDR2 is SVGAGI. CDR3 length: 15 residues. V lost 6 bases and J lost 0; bases outside the gene matches: 7. CDR3 protein: CASRTSTSASYEQYF. The CDR3 DNA sequence: TGTGCCAGCAGGACATCGACTAGCGCCTCCTACGAGCAGTACTTC.

The chain links TRBV5-1 to TRBJ1-1; 11 nucleotides align to TRBD1. The CDR3 sequence is 13 residues long. The V segment lost 2 bases and the J segment 11 bases; nucleotides outside the gene matches: 5. Germline lookup yields CDR1 SGHRS and CDR2 YFSETQ. CDR3 sequence: CASSFGQGARAFF. In DNA form, the CDR3 reads TGCGCCAGCAGCTTCGGACAGGGGGCCAGGGCTTTCTTT.

V usage is TRBV30 and J usage is TRBJ2-4; 8 positions agree with TRBD1. The germline V gene has CDR1 GTSNPN and CDR2 SVGIG (reference sequence). V lost 5 bases to trimming and J lost 2 bases; unmatched junction nucleotides: 8. The CDR3 sequence is 15 residues long. CDR3 region: CAWGGQGGSKNIQYF. The CDR3 DNA follows: TGTGCCTGGGGTGGACAGGGCGGATCCAAAAACATTCAGTACTTC. The full variable domain, in which reference TRBV30 and TRBJ2-4 provide the parts outside the CDR3, is SQTIHQWPATLVQPVGSPLSLECTVEGTSNPNLYWYRQAAGRGLQLLFYSVGIGQISSEVPQNLSASRPQDRQFILSSKKLLLSDSGFYLCAWGGQGGSKNIQYFGAGTRLSVL.

The genes are TRBV2 and TRBJ1-1; D gene uncertain. Trimming took 4 bases from V and 1 from J, leaving 13 bases between them. Looked up from germline, CDR1 is SNHLY and CDR2 is FYNNEI. The CDR3 extends over 15 amino acids. The CDR3 reads CASSVQWTQNTEAFF. The DNA of the CDR3 is TGTGCCAGCAGTGTTCAGTGGACTCAGAACACTGAAGCTTTCTTT.

This clone came up a few times. The chain is built from TRBV7-5 and TRBJ1-5; the table calls TRBD1, which could not be checked here. TRBV7-5 is a pseudogene segment. This CDR3 spans 16 amino acids. This CDR3 is CVRSLVGQGCNQPQHF. In DNA form, the CDR3 reads TGTGTCAGAAGCTTAGTAGGACAGGGATGCAATCAGCCCCAGCATTTT.

The V call is TRBV4-3, the J call TRBJ1-1, with D maybe TRBD1 (6 bases). Looked up from germline, CDR1 is LGHNA and CDR2 is YSLEER. The CDR3 sequence is 16 residues long. V was pared by 1 base and J by 3 bases, with 15 bases between. The CDR3 loop reads CASSQAWQGRDTEAFF. CDR3 nucleotides: TGCGCCAGCAGCCAAGCGTGGCAGGGGCGGGACACTGAAGCTTTCTTT.

The gene calls are TRBV27 and TRBJ2-3, with 14 bases identical to TRBD2. This CDR3 spans 15 amino acids. Germline values: CDR1 MNHEY, CDR2 SMNVEV (reference sequence). Germline trimming cut 5 bases from V and 5 bases from J; bases unmatched to any gene: 3. The chain's CDR3 is CASSPGLAGGDTQYF. The CDR3 bases are TGTGCCAGCAGTCCAGGACTAGCGGGAGGAGATACGCAGTATTTT.

V gene TRBV27 combines with J gene TRBJ1-1, with a tentative D call TRBD1 (5 bases). Germline loops: CDR1 MNHEY, CDR2 SMNVEV (reference sequence). This CDR3 is 16 amino acids long. V dropped 5 bases and J dropped 9 bases, with 25 bases sitting between them. The chain's CDR3 is CASSLLPRGRRAKAFF. The CDR3 nucleotides are TGTGCCAGCAGTCTACTACCCCGGGGGAGAAGGGCCAAAGCTTTCTTT.

CDR3 in amino acids: CASSADSPPHEQYF. DNA for the CDR3: TGTGCCAGCAGTGCGGACAGTCCTCCCCACGAGCAGTACTTC. The rearrangement links TRBV27 to TRBJ2-7; a possible D gene is TRBD1 (6 bases). Germline CDR1 and CDR2: MNHEY and SMNVEV (reference sequence). CDR3 size: 14 residues. Trimming pared 5 bases from V and 5 bases from J, leaving 16 bases between.

CDR3 loop: CASSLWQGAHCYTF. CDR3 DNA sequence: TGTGCCAGCAGCTTATGGCAGGGGGCGCATTGCTACACCTTC. The V gene is TRBV7-4, the J gene TRBJ1-2; 8 nucleotides agree with TRBD1. V gave up 2 bases and J gave up 9 bases; unmatched junction bases: 8. CDR3 length equals 14 residues. The germline V gene encodes CDR1 SGHVT and CDR2 SQSDAQ.

The table lists this clone with a few counts. The rearrangement uses TRBV19 and TRBJ2-7; 9 bases align to TRBD1. CDR3 length equals 14 residues. J lost 6 bases, V lost 6 bases, and 9 bases had no gene match. Germline V gene data show CDR1 as LNHDA and CDR2 as SQIVND (reference sequence). Here the CDR3 reads CASRLTGGLGEQYF. The CDR3 region has the DNA TGTGCCAGTAGACTGACAGGGGGGTTAGGCGAGCAGTACTTC.

The chain links TRBV19 to TRBJ1-5, with D possibly matching TRBD1 (5 bases). The V gene's germline CDR1 is LNHDA and CDR2 SQIVND (reference sequence). Trimming cost V 3 bases and J 5 bases, with 23 bases left between them. The CDR3 covers 18 residues. The CDR3 nucleotides read TGTGCCAGTAGTATCTCGTTAGGGGACTTCGGCGCCTATCAGCCCCAGCATTTT. Translated: CASSISLGDFGAYQPQHF.

This chain links TRBV6-4 with TRBJ2-7, with D possibly TRBD2 on 6 matching bases. Germline-derived CDR1 and CDR2 are MRHNA and SNTAGT. V dropped 8 bases and J dropped 4 bases, with 27 bases sitting between them. The CDR3 extends over 17 amino acids. This chain's CDR3 is CASCWRGTLYQAYEQYF. The CDR3, as DNA: TGTGCCAGCTGTTGGCGGGGCACCCTCTACCAGGCGTACGAGCAGTACTTC.

The chain carries TRBV19 and TRBJ1-3; D perhaps matches TRBD1 (5 bases). Germline CDR1 is LNHDA and CDR2 is SQIVND (reference sequence). Trimming removed 7 bases at V and 0 bases at J, with 16 bases between. The CDR3 consists of 16 residues. The CDR3 loop reads CASTHRGVSSGNTIYF. The CDR3 DNA is TGTGCCAGTACCCACCGGGGGGTATCCTCTGGAAACACCATATATTTT.

The V gene is TRBV19, the J gene TRBJ2-5; no clear D gene. The J call is uncertain, as TRBJ2-7 better fits the DNA end. CDR3 length equals 15 residues. Germline CDR1 LNHDA, CDR2 SQIVND (reference sequence). The DNA for the CDR3 is TGTGCCAGTAGTTGCCAAGCGTCACTCTCCTACGAGCAGTACTTC. Its translation is CASSCQASLSYEQYF.

The chain is built from TRBV20-1 and TRBJ1-1, with TRBD1 matching 7 bases. V dropped 4 bases and J dropped 9; count of bases not matched to a gene: 5. Germline values: CDR1 DFQATT, CDR2 SNEGSKA (reference sequence). This CDR3 spans 11 amino acids. CDR3 sequence: CSANSDRKAFF. In DNA, the CDR3 is TGCAGTGCTAACTCGGACAGGAAAGCTTTCTTT.

The chain combines TRBV11-2 with TRBJ1-1; unclear D gene. The CDR3 runs to 16 residues. V was cut by 1 base and J by 0 bases, with 12 bases left in between. Germline V gene lookup returns CDR1 SGHAT and CDR2 FQNNGV. CDR3 residues: CASSLARGSLNTEAFF. DNA of the CDR3: TGTGCCAGCAGCTTAGCGCGTGGGAGTTTGAACACTGAAGCTTTCTTT.

Of note for this clone: The conserved phenylalanine or tryptophan is not found at the CDR3 terminus, so this likely reflects a read error. This rearrangement joins TRBV4-1 to TRBJ1-5, with TRBD1 matching over 8 bases. CDR1 and CDR2 from the germline V gene are MGHRA and YSYEKL. The junction had 12 bases not matched to a gene; V was cut back by 4 bases and J by 4 bases. This CDR3 spans 17 amino acids. CDR3 nucleotides: TGCGCCAGCAGCCGGACATGGGACAGGTGGGATAATCAGCCCCAGCATTCT. Protein: CASSRTWDRWDNQPQHS.

J is TRBJ2-7 and V is TRBV7-2, with no clear D. The CDR3 extends over 13 amino acids. Germline V lookup: CDR1 SGHTA, CDR2 FQGNSA. V lost 3 bases and J 3 bases, leaving 9 bases between the germline ends. Written as DNA, the CDR3 is TGTGCCAGCAGCTTCGACACACACTACGAGCAGTACTTC. Translation gives CASSFDTHYEQYF.

The chain has TRBV19 and TRBJ1-5; weak D call: TRBD1 (5 bases). CDR3 length equals 17 residues. Between the trimmed V and J ends, which lost 4 bases and 0 bases, there was a span of 16 bases. Germline-derived CDR1 and CDR2 are LNHDA and SQIVND (reference sequence). CDR3 DNA: TGTGCCAGTAGTAACACTGAGAACAGGAATAGCAATCAGCCCCAGCATTTT. Translation: CASSNTENRNSNQPQHF.

The chain links TRBV28 to TRBJ2-1, with D possibly being TRBD2 (6 bases). The length of the CDR3 is 13 residues. The germline V gene has CDR1 MDHEN and CDR2 SYDVKM. V was cut by 8 bases and J by 2 bases, with 10 bases left in between. The CDR3 reads CASSVAAYNEQFF. The CDR3 region has the DNA TGTGCCAGCTCAGTAGCGGCCTACAATGAGCAGTTCTTC.

The rearrangement uses TRBV29-1 and TRBJ2-7; 9 bases match TRBD1. CDR1 and CDR2 (germline): SQVTM, ANQGSEA. V was clipped by 3 bases and J by 1 base; unmatched bases: 1. The CDR3 is 13 amino acids. The CDR3 DNA reads TGCAGCGTTGATGGACAGGGGTCCTACGAGCAGTACTTC. Translation: CSVDGQGSYEQYF.

The rearrangement links TRBV6-5 to TRBJ2-7; D is possibly TRBD2 (6 bases). The CDR3 covers 15 residues. Germline CDR1 reads MNHEY; CDR2 reads SVGAGI. Trimming pared 6 bases from V and 1 base from J, leaving 16 bases between. The DNA of the CDR3 is TGTGCCAGCAGGCCCGTGGGGGGAGAGTCCTACGAGCAGTACTTC. Encoded protein: CASRPVGGESYEQYF.